The 16 T cell receptor beta chains listed next were all sequenced from one sample in a study of tumor-infiltrating lymphocytes in primary liver carcinoma. Scientists recovered RNA and DNA together from roughly 20-30 mg of unsorted bulk tissue. The authors made TCR beta cDNA from about 500 ng total RNA with a constant-region primer. Nested multiplex PCR, run for three rounds with slightly modified ARM-PCR, yielded TCR beta libraries. Forward primers for TRBV1-TRBV30 and a C-beta reverse primer served the first two PCR rounds, at approximately 10 cycles each. TCRdb passed the multiplex PCR reads through MiXCR, listing each CDR3 protein once. The table includes 100,000 to 150,000 distinct CDR3 sequences, 60% to 80% detected once. Sequenced input: liver tumor tissue from sampling region 3. Stated subset: tumor region T3, left-lateral pole. The source of these receptors is an older woman with primary liver carcinoma and hepatitis B virus infection.

Notes on this clonotype: One end of the junction is discordant with germline, which a read error may explain. The chain links TRBV6-1 to TRBJ1-5; D remains ambiguous. The V gene's germline CDR1 is MNHNS and CDR2 SASEGT. The CDR3 sequence is 14 residues long. The CDR3 spells CACSENSPHQPQHF. The CDR3 bases are TGTGCCTGCAGTGAAAACAGCCCGCATCAGCCTCAGCATTTT.

As for this clonotype: A much larger clonotype is one base distant, so this may be a read error. The conserved closing phenylalanine or tryptophan is absent in this CDR3, likely reflecting a read error. The chain combines TRBV5-6 with TRBJ2-2; D uncertain. V was trimmed by 2 bases and J by 8 bases, leaving 7 bases between them. Germline CDR1 SGHDT, CDR2 YYEEEE. The CDR3 consists of 12 residues. The CDR3 coding sequence is TGTGCCAGCAGCTTTTGGCTGGGGGAGCTGTTTTTA. It yields the protein CASSFWLGELFL.

Concerning this clonotype: The junction shows a germline mismatch at one end, possibly a read error. The genes are TRBV11-2 and TRBJ2-7, with D possibly being TRBD2 (6 bases). Per the germline V gene, CDR1 is SGHAT and CDR2 is FQNNGV. CDR3 length equals 15 residues. CDR3 DNA: TGTGTCAGCGGCTTAGACCCTGCGGGAACCTACGAGCAGTACTTC. It yields the protein CVSGLDPAGTYEQYF.

This clonotype was counted a few times. It may be a read error: a sequence one base away is much more abundant. The genes are TRBV4-2 and TRBJ1-1; tentative D call: TRBD1 (5 bases). Looked up from germline, CDR1 is LGHNA and CDR2 is YNFKEQ. The CDR3 extends over 14 amino acids. V was clipped by 8 bases and J by 2 bases, with 15 bases between them. CDR3 protein: CASGRLDTNTEAFF. The CDR3 DNA reads as TGTGCCAGCGGCCGTCTGGACACTAACACTGAAGCTTTCTTT.

V and J are TRBV28 and TRBJ1-5; 7 nucleotides agree with TRBD1. Germline V CDR1 and CDR2: MDHEN, SYDVKM. The CDR3 runs 14 residues. V lost 3 bases and J lost 7; bases outside the gene matches: 6. The CDR3 coding sequence is TGTGCCAGCAGTTTCCTACAGGGGAGGCAGCCCCAGCATTTT. Translating it yields CASSFLQGRQPQHF.

Details on this clonotype: A much larger clone differs from this one at a single base, so this may be a read error. The chain links TRBV10-3 to TRBJ1-1, with 9 bases lining up with TRBD1. This CDR3 has 16 amino acids. V dropped 2 bases and J dropped 1; count of bases not matched to a gene: 5. Germline CDR1 is ENHRY and CDR2 is SYGVKD. The chain's CDR3 is CAISEHRGQENTEAFF. The CDR3 nucleotides read TGTGCCATCAGTGAGCACAGGGGGCAGGAGAACACTGAAGCTTTCTTT.

As to this clonotype: At one boundary the junction diverges from the germline segment, which might be a read error. CDR3 coding DNA: TGTGCCAGCGGTGAAGTCCAGGCAGATACGCACTATTTT. Protein product: CASGEVQADTHYF. The chain links TRBV6-1 to TRBJ2-3; D is ambiguous. The CDR3 runs 13 residues. Germline V gene sequence: CDR1 MNHNS, CDR2 SASEGT.

On this clonotype itself: This may be a read error, as it is one base from a much larger clone. V and J are TRBV13 and TRBJ1-2; D is unresolved. CDR3 length: 14 residues. CDR1 and CDR2 (germline): PRHDT, FYEKMQ (reference sequence). CDR3 residues: CASSRTKVRYGCTF. The CDR3 DNA reads TGTGCCAGCAGCCGCACAAAGGTGCGGTATGGCTGCACCTTC.

For this clonotype: The CDR3 ends on some other residue instead of the conserved phenylalanine or tryptophan, so this is likely a read error. The gene calls are TRBV6-5 and TRBJ2-7; 10 nucleotides agree with TRBD2. The V gene end was trimmed by 6 bases and the J gene end by 9 bases; junction bases not matched to a gene: 20. Germline assignment: CDR1 MNHEY and CDR2 SVGAGI. CDR3 length equals 17 residues. CDR3 sequence: CASRRALGSGRARGQYL. CDR3 nucleotide sequence: TGTGCCAGCAGGCGCGCTTTAGGAAGCGGGAGGGCTAGGGGGCAGTACTTA.

Comment on this clonotype: An end of the junction differs from the germline gene, which may be a read error. The CDR3 DNA follows: TGTGTCAGCAGCTTAAAAGCTAGCTTCGGGGAGGAACTGTTTTTT. Its protein is CVSSLKASFGEELFF. This rearrangement joins TRBV11-2 to TRBJ2-2, with D possibly matching TRBD2 (6 bases). The CDR3 runs 15 residues. The germline gives CDR1 SGHAT, CDR2 FQNNGV. The full variable domain, its missing parts supplied by reference TRBV11-2 and TRBJ2-2, is EAGVAQSPRYKIIEKRQSVAFWCNPISGHATLYWYQQILGQGPKLLIQFQNNGVVDDSQLPKDRFSAERLKGVDSTLKIQPAKLEDSAVYLCVSSLKASFGEELFFGEGSRLTVL.

The chain has TRBV5-1 and TRBJ2-2; D possibly corresponds to TRBD2 (5 bases). V was trimmed by 0 bases and J by 5 bases, leaving 8 bases between them. The CDR3 covers 14 residues. The V gene's germline CDR1 is SGHRS and CDR2 YFSETQ. CDR3 DNA: TGCGCCAGCAGCTTGGTTCCGGGGACCGGGGAGCTGTTTTTT. Translated, it gives CASSLVPGTGELFF.

Regarding this clonotype: Sequence at one end of the junction differs from germline and may be a read error. V usage is TRBV11-2 and J usage is TRBJ2-1; D uncertain. The CDR3 extends over 14 amino acids. Germline CDR1 SGHAT, CDR2 FQNNGV. CDR3 in DNA: TGCGCCAGCAGTCCGGACCCGAGGTATAGAGAGCAGTTCTTC. Its translation: CASSPDPRYREQFF.

V usage is TRBV28 and J usage is TRBJ1-2; the D gene is possibly TRBD1 (6 bases). This CDR3 comprises 14 residues. Germline V gene data show CDR1 as MDHEN and CDR2 as SYDVKM. V lost 4 bases, J lost 8 bases, and 17 bases lay in between. The CDR3 DNA reads as TGTGCCAGCAGTTCCGAAGGGGGGGCGCAGGGCTACACCTTC. Translation gives CASSSEGGAQGYTF.

A word on this clonotype: At one end the junction does not follow the germline gene, possibly because of a read error. The chain is built from TRBV29-1 and TRBJ1-1; possible D gene TRBD1, 5 bases. This CDR3 spans 13 amino acids. CDR1 is SQVTM and CDR2 is ANQGSEA in the germline V gene. The CDR3 here is CSGRGDGATETFF. The DNA for the CDR3 is TGCAGCGGGAGAGGGGATGGCGCCACTGAAACTTTCTTT.

In regard to this clonotype: A much larger clone lies one base from this, so it may be a read error. The chain uses TRBV7-8 and TRBJ2-1, with TRBD1 as a possible D gene (5 bases). The length of the CDR3 is 12 residues. The V end lost 5 bases, the J end lost 9 bases, and 11 bases lay between the germline ends. Germline V gene lookup returns CDR1 SGHVS and CDR2 FQNEAQ. The DNA for the CDR3 is TGTGCCAGCAGCACCAACAGGAGTGAGCAGTTCTTC. It translates to CASSTNRSEQFF.

V is TRBV6-1 and J is TRBJ2-1; 10 bases line up with TRBD2. The CDR3 runs to 16 residues. Germline V gives CDR1 MNHNS, CDR2 SASEGT. The CDR3 sequence is CTTTLGTGTSENEQFF. Written as DNA, the CDR3 is TGTACCACCACACTCGGGACCGGGACTAGCGAGAATGAGCAGTTCTTC.